This T cell receptor beta chain is drawn from a study of shared clonotypes between healthy human individuals. Study at large: Researchers assigned three CD4 naive, three CD4 memory, two CD8 naive and one CD8 memory plate to each donor.

Repertoires were generated with immunoSEQ multiplex PCR, while TCRdb's copy carries only in-frame clones and drops some. The sample includes about 2.4 million clones, 90% to 95% of them seen just once. The CDR3 contains 13 residues. The germline V gene has CDR1 MDHEN and CDR2 SYDVKM. The junction had 7 bases not matched to a gene; V was cut back by 7 bases and J by 8 bases. A single count supports this clone. V and J are TRBV28 and TRBJ2-1, with 8 bases lining up with TRBD2. Source material: naive CD4+ T cells from PBMCs. Stated subset: CD45RA+ positively selected. The receptor's source is a man aged 18 to 29 in good health. Some clones in this sample may be carry-over from other donors' samples. The CDR3 spells CASISSGSYEQFF. For the CDR3, the DNA is TGTGCCAGCATTTCCAGCGGGAGCTATGAGCAGTTCTTC.